This TCR beta chain emerged from a study of blood T cell repertoires in COVID-19. Germline V gene sequence: CDR1 SGHDT, CDR2 YYEEEE. The V end was cut by 1 base, the J end by 1 base, with 8 bases between. There are 14 residues in the CDR3. Measured with immunoSEQ multiplex PCR; TCRdb has only the in-frame clones, and not every one. The sample consists of roughly 37,000 clones, about three quarters of them appearing once. Source material: peripheral blood. The genes are TRBV5-6 and TRBJ1-2, with a tentative D call TRBD1 (5 bases). This sequence originates from a man between 60 and 75 years old with acute or convalescent COVID-19. DNA of the CDR3: TGTGCCAGCAGCTTGTGGGGGGATAACTATGGCTACACCTTC. Translated, it gives CASSLWGDNYGYTF.